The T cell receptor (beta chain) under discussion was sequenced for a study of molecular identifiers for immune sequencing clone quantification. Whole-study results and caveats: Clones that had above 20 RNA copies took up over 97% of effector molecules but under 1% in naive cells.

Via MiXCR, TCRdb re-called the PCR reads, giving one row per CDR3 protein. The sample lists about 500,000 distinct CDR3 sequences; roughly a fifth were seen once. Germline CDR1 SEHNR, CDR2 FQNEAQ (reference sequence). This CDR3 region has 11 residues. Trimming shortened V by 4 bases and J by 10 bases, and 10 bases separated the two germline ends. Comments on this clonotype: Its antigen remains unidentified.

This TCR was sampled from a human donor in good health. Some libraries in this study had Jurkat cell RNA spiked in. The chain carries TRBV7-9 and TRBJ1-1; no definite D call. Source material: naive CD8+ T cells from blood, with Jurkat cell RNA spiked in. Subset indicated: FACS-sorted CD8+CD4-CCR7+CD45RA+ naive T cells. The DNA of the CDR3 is TGTGCCAGCAGCTCAGGCGCTGGAGCTTTCTTT. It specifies CASSSGAGAFF.